This T cell receptor (beta chain) emerged from a study of shared clonotypes between healthy human individuals. Here immunoSEQ multiplex PCR was the method, and the copy in TCRdb shows in-frame clones only, minus some. The sample contains 2,500,000 or so clones, around 90% of which appear only once. CD45RA+ naive and CD45RA-negative memory subsets were separated from CD4+ cells. CDR3 size: 14 residues. Unmatched junction bases numbered 5, after V lost 6 bases and J lost 4 bases. Germline loops: CDR1 MNHNS, CDR2 SASEGT. The clonotype originates from a man aged 18 to 35 in good health. What was sequenced was naive CD4+ T cells sorted from blood. The subset here: CD45RA+ positively selected. V and J are TRBV6-1 and TRBJ1-4, with 7 nucleotides matching TRBD1. CDR3 DNA sequence: TGTGCCAGCAGACCCGGGACAGTTAATGAAAAACTGTTTTTT. It translates to CASRPGTVNEKLFF.